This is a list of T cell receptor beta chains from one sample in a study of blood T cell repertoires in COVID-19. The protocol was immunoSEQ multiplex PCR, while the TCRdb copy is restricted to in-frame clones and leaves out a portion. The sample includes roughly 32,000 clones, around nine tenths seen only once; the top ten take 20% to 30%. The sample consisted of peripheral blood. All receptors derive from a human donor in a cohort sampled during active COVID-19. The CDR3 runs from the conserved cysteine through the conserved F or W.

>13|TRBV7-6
CASSGDLNTEAFF
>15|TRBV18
CASSPLGQGTDGYTF
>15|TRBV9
CASSVGAGGTDTQYF
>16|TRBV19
CASSPQGQVGNEKLFF
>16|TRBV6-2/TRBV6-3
CASSWWTGSSYNEQFF
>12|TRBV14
CASSPRGAGQYF
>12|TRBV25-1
CANPDRVEGYTF
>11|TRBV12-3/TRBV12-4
CASSFLNTIYF
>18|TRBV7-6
CASSLVGALDRGSQPQHF
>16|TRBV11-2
CASGVSGGVNPYEQYF
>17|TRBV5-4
CASSLATPQGRAGELFF
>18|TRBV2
CASNAPPGQAPTNYGYTF
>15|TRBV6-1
CASSEARGSNQPQHF
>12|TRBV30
CAWGQSTDTQYF
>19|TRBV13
CASSLLGQEKPYYNSPLHF
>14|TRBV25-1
CASSESLAGNTIYF
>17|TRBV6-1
CASSETSSGVYTDTQYF
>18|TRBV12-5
CASAWGPEQRHQRETQYF
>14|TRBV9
CASSVTATNEKLFF
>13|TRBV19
CASSIQSTGGYTF
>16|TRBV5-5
CASSLSGGWNSYEQYF
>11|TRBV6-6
CASSALGEQYF
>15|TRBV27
CASSLGGGSSYEQYF
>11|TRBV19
CASRGSYEQYF
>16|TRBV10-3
CAIRGQGPQFNTEAFF
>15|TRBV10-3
CAISDGGRGDEKLFF
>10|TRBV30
CAWASFGYTF
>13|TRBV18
CASSPAVNSPLHF
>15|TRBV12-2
CASRLVRRGAVEQYF
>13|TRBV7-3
CASSSTLGLAPFF
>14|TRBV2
CASSTTSASGTQYF
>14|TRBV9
CASSLRVDGSPLHF
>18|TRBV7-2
CASSSRFERGRYQETQYF
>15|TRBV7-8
CASSLAGEANYGYTF
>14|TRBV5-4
CASSAGLAGNTIYF
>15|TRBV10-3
CAISDYRERNQPQHF
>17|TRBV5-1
CASSKDRGLPLNTEAFF
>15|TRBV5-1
CASSLLGGDHNEQFF
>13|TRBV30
CAWSADPGYEQYF